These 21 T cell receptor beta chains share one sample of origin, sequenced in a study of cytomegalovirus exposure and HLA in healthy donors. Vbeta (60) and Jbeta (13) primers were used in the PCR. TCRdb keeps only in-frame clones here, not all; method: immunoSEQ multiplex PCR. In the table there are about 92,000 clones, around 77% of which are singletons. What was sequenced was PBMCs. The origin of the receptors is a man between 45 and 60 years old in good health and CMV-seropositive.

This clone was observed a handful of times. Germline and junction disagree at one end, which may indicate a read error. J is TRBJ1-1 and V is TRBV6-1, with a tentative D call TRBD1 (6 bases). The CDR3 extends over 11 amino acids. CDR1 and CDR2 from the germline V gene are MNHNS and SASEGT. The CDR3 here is CASSEEATGAF. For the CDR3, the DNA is TGTGCCAGCAGTGAAGAGGCGACAGGCGCGTTT.

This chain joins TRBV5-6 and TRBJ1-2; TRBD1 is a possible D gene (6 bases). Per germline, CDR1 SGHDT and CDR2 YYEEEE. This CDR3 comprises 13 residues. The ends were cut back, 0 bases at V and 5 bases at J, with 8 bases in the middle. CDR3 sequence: CASSLDRAYGYTF. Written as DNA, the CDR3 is TGTGCCAGCAGCTTGGACAGGGCATATGGCTACACCTTC.

In DNA form, the CDR3 reads TGTGCCACCAGCGGGACACGGGTCGGAGGTGAAAAACTGTTTTTT. Protein sequence: CATSGTRVGGEKLFF. The chain has TRBV15 and TRBJ1-4; tentative D call: TRBD1 (6 bases). The CDR3 is 15 residues long. Trimming stripped 5 bases from V and 7 bases from J, with 17 bases between. CDR1 and CDR2 from the germline V gene are LNHNV and YYDKDF (reference sequence).

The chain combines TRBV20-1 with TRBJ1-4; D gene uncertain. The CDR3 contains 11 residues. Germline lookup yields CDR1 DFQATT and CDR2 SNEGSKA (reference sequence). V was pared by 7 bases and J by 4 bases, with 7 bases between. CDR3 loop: CSGRNNEKLFF. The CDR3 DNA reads TGCAGTGGGCGGAATAATGAAAAACTGTTTTTT.

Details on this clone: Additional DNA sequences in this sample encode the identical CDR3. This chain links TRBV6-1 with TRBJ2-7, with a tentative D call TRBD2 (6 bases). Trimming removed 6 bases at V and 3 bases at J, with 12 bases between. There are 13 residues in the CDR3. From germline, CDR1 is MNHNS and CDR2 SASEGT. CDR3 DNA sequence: TGTGCCAGCAGCGCGGGGTACTTCTACGAGCAGTACTTC. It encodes CASSAGYFYEQYF.

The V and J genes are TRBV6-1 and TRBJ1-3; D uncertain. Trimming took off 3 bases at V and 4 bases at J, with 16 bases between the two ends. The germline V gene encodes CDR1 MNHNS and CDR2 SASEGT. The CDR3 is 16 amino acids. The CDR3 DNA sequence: TGTGCCAGCAGTGAGGTCACCCCAGCGAGGGGAAACACCATATATTTT. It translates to CASSEVTPARGNTIYF.

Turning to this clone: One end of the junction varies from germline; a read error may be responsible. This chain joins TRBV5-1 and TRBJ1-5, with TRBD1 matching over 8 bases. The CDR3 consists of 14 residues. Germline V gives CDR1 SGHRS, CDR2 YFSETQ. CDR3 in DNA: TGCGCCAGCAGCCAGGGACAGGAAAATCAGCCCCAGAATTTT. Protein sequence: CASSQGQENQPQNF. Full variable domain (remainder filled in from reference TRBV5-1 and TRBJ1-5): KAGVTQTPRYLIKTRGQQVTLSCSPISGHRSVSWYQQTPGQGLQFLFEYFSETQRNKGNFPGRFSGRQFSNSRSEMNVSTLELGDSALYLCASSQGQENQPQNFGDGTRLSIL.

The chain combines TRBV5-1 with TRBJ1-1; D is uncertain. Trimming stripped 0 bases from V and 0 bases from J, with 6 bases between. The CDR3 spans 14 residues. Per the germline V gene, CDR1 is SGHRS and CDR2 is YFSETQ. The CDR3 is CASSLAGMNTEAFF. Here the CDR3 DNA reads TGCGCCAGCAGCTTGGCCGGTATGAACACTGAAGCTTTCTTT.

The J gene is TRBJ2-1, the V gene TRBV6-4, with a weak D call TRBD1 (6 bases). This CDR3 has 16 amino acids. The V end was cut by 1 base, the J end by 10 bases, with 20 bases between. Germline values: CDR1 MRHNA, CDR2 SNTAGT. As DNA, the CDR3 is TGTGCCAGCAGTGACTTAGGGGGAACTACAATGGTGGAGCAGTTCTTC. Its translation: CASSDLGGTTMVEQFF.

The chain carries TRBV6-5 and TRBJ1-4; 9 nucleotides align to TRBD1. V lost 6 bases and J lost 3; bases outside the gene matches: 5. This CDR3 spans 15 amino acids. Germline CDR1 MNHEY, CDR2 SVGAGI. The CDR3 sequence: CASRNRDRANEKLFF. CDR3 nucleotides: TGTGCCAGCAGGAACCGGGACAGGGCTAATGAAAAACTGTTTTTT.

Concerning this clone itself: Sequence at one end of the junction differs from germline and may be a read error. The CDR3 sequence: CASSAGQYNSPLNF. The CDR3 nucleotides are TGTGCCAGCAGCGCGGGACAGTACAATTCACCCCTCAACTTT. The chain joins TRBV7-3 to TRBJ1-6, with TRBD1 matching 7 bases. The CDR3 sequence is 14 residues long. Germline CDR1 is SGHTA and CDR2 is FQGTGA.

DNA for the CDR3: TGTGCCTGGAGTGCGGGGGACAGCGCAGCTAACTATGGCTACACCTTC. It translates to CAWSAGDSAANYGYTF. This rearrangement joins TRBV30 to TRBJ1-2; 7 bases fit TRBD1. The trim removed 1 base at V and 0 bases at J, leaving 8 bases unmatched. From germline, CDR1 is GTSNPN and CDR2 SVGIG (reference sequence). The CDR3 runs 16 residues.

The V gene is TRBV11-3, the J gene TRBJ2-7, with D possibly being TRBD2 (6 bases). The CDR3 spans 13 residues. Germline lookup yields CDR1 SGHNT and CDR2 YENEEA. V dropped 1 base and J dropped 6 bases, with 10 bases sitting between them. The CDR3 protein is CASSLGGGAEQYF. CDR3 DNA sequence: TGTGCCAGCAGCTTAGGTGGCGGGGCCGAGCAGTACTTC.

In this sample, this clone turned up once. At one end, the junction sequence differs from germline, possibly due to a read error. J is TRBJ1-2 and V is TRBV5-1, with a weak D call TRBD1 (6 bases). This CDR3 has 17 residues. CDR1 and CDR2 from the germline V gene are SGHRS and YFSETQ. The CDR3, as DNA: TGCGCCAGCAGCTTGGCTCCCGGGACACCTCCAGGCGGTGGCTACCCCTTC. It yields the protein CASSLAPGTPPGGGYPF.

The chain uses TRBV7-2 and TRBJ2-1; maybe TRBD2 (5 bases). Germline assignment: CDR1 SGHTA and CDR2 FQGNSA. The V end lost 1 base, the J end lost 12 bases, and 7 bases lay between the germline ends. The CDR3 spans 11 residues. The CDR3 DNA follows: TGTGCCAGCAGCTTAGGTCGGGGGCAGTTCTTC. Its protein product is CASSLGRGQFF.

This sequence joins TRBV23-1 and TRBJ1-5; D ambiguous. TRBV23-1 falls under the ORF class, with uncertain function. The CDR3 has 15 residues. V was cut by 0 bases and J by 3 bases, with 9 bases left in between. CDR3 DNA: TGCGCCAGCAGTCAATCGCACAGCTTCAATCAGCCCCAGCATTTT. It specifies CASSQSHSFNQPQHF.

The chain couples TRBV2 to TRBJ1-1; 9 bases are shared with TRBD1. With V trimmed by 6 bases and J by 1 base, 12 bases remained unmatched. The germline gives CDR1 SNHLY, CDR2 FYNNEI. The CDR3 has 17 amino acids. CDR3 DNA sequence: TGTGCCAGCAGAGGGGGTGGACAGGGGCGTAAGAACACTGAAGCTTTCTTT. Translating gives CASRGGGQGRKNTEAFF.

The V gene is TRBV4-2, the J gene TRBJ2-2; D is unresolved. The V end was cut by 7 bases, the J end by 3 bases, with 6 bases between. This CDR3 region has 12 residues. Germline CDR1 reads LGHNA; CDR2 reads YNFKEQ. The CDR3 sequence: CASTLDTGELFF. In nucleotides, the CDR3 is TGTGCCAGCACCCTCGACACCGGGGAGCTGTTTTTT.

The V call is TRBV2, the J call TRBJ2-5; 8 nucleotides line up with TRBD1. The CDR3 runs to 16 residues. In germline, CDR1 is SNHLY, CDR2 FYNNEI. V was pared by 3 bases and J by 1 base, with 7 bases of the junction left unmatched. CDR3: CASSDDRGVIQETQYF. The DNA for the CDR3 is TGTGCCAGCAGTGACGACAGGGGCGTCATCCAAGAGACCCAGTACTTC.

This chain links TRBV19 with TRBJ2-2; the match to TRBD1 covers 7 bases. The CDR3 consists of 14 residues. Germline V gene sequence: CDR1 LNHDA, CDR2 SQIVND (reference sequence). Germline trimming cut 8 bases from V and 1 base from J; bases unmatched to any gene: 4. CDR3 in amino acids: CASRGQVNTGELFF. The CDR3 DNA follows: TGTGCCAGTCGTGGACAGGTGAACACCGGGGAGCTGTTTTTT.

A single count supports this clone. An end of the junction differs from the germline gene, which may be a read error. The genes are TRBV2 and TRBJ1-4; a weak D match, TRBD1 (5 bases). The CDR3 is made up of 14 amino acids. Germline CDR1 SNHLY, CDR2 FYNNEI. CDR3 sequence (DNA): TGTGCCAGCAGTCGGCAGGGAACTAATGAAAAACTGCTTTTT. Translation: CASSRQGTNEKLLF.